This TCR beta chain was found in a study of OX40 agonist ivuxolimab in advanced cancers. Regarding the complete study: Ivuxolimab, which targeted the costimulatory receptor OX40 (CD134), was an agonistic, fully human IgG2 monoclonal antibody. Intravenous ivuxolimab was administered to patients every 2 weeks at six dose levels: 0.01, 0.1, 0.3, 1.5, 3 and 10 mg/kg. Among the approximately 54 dose-escalation patients, about 20 had hepatocellular carcinoma, about 15 melanoma, 9 renal cell carcinoma and 9 head and neck cancer. In the dose-escalation cohort, around four fifths of patients were male, and the mean age was about 55 years, with a range of 23 to 79. Prior anti-PD-1, anti-PD-L1 or anti-CTLA-4 therapy was permitted, and checkpoint inhibitors had been received by roughly 40% of dose-escalation patients. Partial responses occurred in three dose-escalation patients: two with cutaneous melanoma and one with hepatocellular carcinoma. Peripheral TCRbeta sequencing aimed to test whether ivuxolimab altered TCR sequence diversity and caused clonal T-cell expansion. The paper covers the monotherapy dose-escalation part of the phase I ivuxolimab trial, which included N of about 56 patients.

Patients with autoimmune disease history or receiving systemic immunosuppression were excluded from the trial. In every dose cohort, peripheral blood was drawn for TCR sequencing at baseline, cycle 4 day 1, and cycle 7 day 1. Samples came from an open-label, multicenter, first-in-human phase I dose-escalation trial of ivuxolimab. The trial enrolled adults with locally advanced or metastatic head and neck squamous cell, hepatocellular, melanoma or renal cell carcinoma. Before TCR sequencing, CD4+ T cells and CD8+ T cells from peripheral blood were sorted into separate populations. The trim is 1 base for V and 2 bases for J, with a gap of 12 bases between the germline ends. The germline V gene (reference sequence) gives CDR1 as SGHNT and CDR2 as YYREEE. The CDR3 numbers 15 residues from cysteine through phenylalanine. Only the CDR3 DNA stays, 45 bases, in frame from base 1. The study at large found these results: After ivuxolimab, CD8+ T cells had more expanded clones than CD4+ T cells on average. The antigen specificity of the clonally expanded peripheral T cells was not determined. Low levels of normalized T-cell clonal expansion were also seen in some patients who did not respond. At doses of 0.1 to 3.0 mg/kg, clonal expansion of both CD4+ and CD8+ blood T cells was observed from baseline to week 6. Partial responders in the 0.1-3.0 mg/kg groups had among the lowest normalized peripheral clonal expansion, especially among CD8+ T cells.

To sequence the TCRbeta CDR3 region, genomic DNA was isolated from the sorted cells. The immunoSEQ Assay was used for sequencing of TCRbeta CDR3 regions. What TCRdb holds here is the immuneACCESS table cut down to in-frame rearrangements. Part of the clones is not present; checked against another copy, under half of the missing clones reflect an unresolved V gene, and the others are unexplained. Across this sample there are tens of thousands of clones, with nearly 80% seen only once. 3.9% of the sample is in the top ten clones. Worth noting for this clone: There is no known antigen for this receptor. Base-call qualities are not available, and no considerably larger clone is one nucleotide away.

The clonotype was recovered from an adult with an advanced solid tumor such as melanoma, head and neck, liver or kidney cancer. The sequence links TRBV5-4 to TRBJ2-5, with the D assignment possibly TRBD1 or TRBD2, given 5 matching bases for each. The source was CD4+ or CD8+ T cells sorted from blood, collected in a trial of the OX40 agonist ivuxolimab. The nucleotide sequence reads TGTGCCAGCAGCTTGAGACAGAGGGTTCAAGAGACCCAGTACTTC. Translated, it reads CASSLRQRVQETQYF.